The present TCR beta chain was sequenced within a study of T cell clonality in common variable immunodeficiency. General study points: What drives increased CVID clonality needs T cell subpopulation sequencing. Reportedly, TCR beta sequences from common variable immunodeficiency showed fewer deletions and N-nucleotide insertions.

Produced via immunoSEQ multiplex PCR; TCRdb's table is partial and in-frame only. This repertoire holds approximately 50,000 clones, and none appear only once. This clone was detected ten times or more. Its antigen remains unknown. The read finishes 3 residues shy of the CDR3 end, and the germline J gene is used to complete it. This CDR3 has 10 residues. Germline lookup yields CDR1 SQVTM and CDR2 ANQGSEA. Sequencing was done on a sample of peripheral blood mononuclear cells. The chain employs TRBV29-1 and TRBJ1-2; D remains ambiguous. This TCR came from a person aged 18 to 75 in good health. CDR3 region: CRVEGTGYTF. The covered CDR3 bases are TGCAGGGTCGAGGGCACTGGC.